Below, one T cell receptor (beta chain) is given with its context. Its antigen is unknown. Germline V CDR1 and CDR2: GTSNPN, SVGIG (reference sequence). The CDR3 has 12 residues. V lost 4 bases and J lost 2, with 3 bases in between. The data belong to a study of cytomegalovirus exposure and HLA in healthy donors. General study results and limits: When a later analysis compared HLA-associated TCR beta chains with equally common others, the HLA-associated chains turned out to be more clonally expanded and to have lower generation probabilities.

PCR involved 60 Vbeta and 13 Jbeta primers. Data came from immunoSEQ multiplex PCR; TCRdb stores just in-frame clones and leaves some out. This repertoire comprises approximately 40,000 clones; its ten largest clones make up about 6%. The receptor was isolated from a human donor in good health. The sequenced material came from PBMCs. J is TRBJ2-6 and V is TRBV30; D unclear. The CDR3 DNA reads as TGTGCCTGGACAACTGGGGCCAACGTCCTGACTTTC. Its translation: CAWTTGANVLTF.